These T cell receptor beta chains were read from a single sample in a study of cytomegalovirus exposure and HLA in healthy donors. Method: immunoSEQ multiplex PCR; TCRdb's copy keeps in-frame clones and lacks some. The sample carries about 160,000 clones, more than 70% recorded once. Sample: PBMCs. These receptors came from a man between 25 and 39 years old in good health and CMV-seronegative. Both conserved end residues are part of each CDR3. Fields, in order: D gene, J gene, clone size, V gene, CDR3 length, CDR3 DNA, CDR3 protein. D genes are given only for firm matches. Clone size, where shown, is once, few, many, or a class for clones that have expanded.

TRBD2	TRBJ2-1	medium-sized	TRBV7-2	15	TGTGCCAGCAGCCCTGGGACTAGCAGGACCAATGAGCAGTTCTTC	CASSPGTSRTNEQFF
-	TRBJ2-7	once	TRBV7-2	15	TGTGCCAGCAGCTTAGGGCGGCTGAGCTCCTACGAGCAGTACTTC	CASSLGRLSSYEQYF
TRBD1	TRBJ1-1	-	TRBV28	14	TGTGCCAGCACCACCAGGGGGCAGAACACTGAAGCTTTCTTT	CASTTRGQNTEAFF
TRBD1	TRBJ2-7	-	TRBV5-5	14	TGTGCCAGCAGCTTGGGACAGGGAAACTACGAGCAGTACTTC	CASSLGQGNYEQYF
TRBD1	TRBJ1-6	-	TRBV19	14	TGTGCCAGTAAGACCGGGACAGGGGCCTCACCCCTCCACTTT	CASKTGTGASPLHF
TRBD2	TRBJ2-5	few	TRBV5-1	14	TGCGCCAGCAGCTTCCGCGGGGGGCAAGAGACCCAGTACTTC	CASSFRGGQETQYF
-	TRBJ2-7	-	TRBV11-2	16	TGTGCCAGCAGCTCGAGCGGGAGGACAGGGTCCTACGAGCAGTACTTC	CASSSSGRTGSYEQYF
-	TRBJ1-2	-	TRBV21-1	13	TGTGCCAGCATATCCCCCGGACTCTATGGCTACACCTTC	CASISPGLYGYTF
TRBD2	TRBJ2-7	-	TRBV7-9	16	TGTGCCAGCAGCTCTCTGCTGCGGGAGTTTCCCTACGAGCAGTACTTC	CASSSLLREFPYEQYF
-	TRBJ2-2	-	TRBV9	11	TGTGCCAGCAGCGTGAGCGGGGAGCTGTTTTTT	CASSVSGELFF
-	TRBJ2-2	-	TRBV30	16	TGTGCCTGGAGTTCGGTAGCGGAGGAGAACACCGGGGAGCTGTTTTTT	CAWSSVAEENTGELFF
-	TRBJ2-2	few	TRBV30	14	TGTGCCTGGAGATCAGGGGGGTACACCGGGGAGCTGTTTTTT	CAWRSGGYTGELFF
-	TRBJ1-6	-	TRBV7-2	12	TGTGCCAGCAGCCCCCGAGGATCACCCCTCCACTTT	CASSPRGSPLHF
-	TRBJ1-1	-	TRBV28	14	TGTGCCAGCAGTTTGGGGCAGGGTGACGCTGAAGCTTTCTTT	CASSLGQGDAEAFF
-	TRBJ2-3	-	TRBV7-8	13	TGTGCCAGCAGCTTTGGGGGAGGAGATACGCAGTATTTT	CASSFGGGDTQYF
TRBD2	TRBJ2-1	-	TRBV5-1	19	TGCGCCAGCAGCCCACTAGCGGGAGGGCCCGGCAGCTCCTACAATGAGCAGTTCTTC	CASSPLAGGPGSSYNEQFF
TRBD2	TRBJ2-5	-	TRBV27	14	TGTGCCAGCAGTCTAGCGGGAGTAGAAGAGACCCAGTACTTC	CASSLAGVEETQYF
-	TRBJ1-2	-	TRBV7-6	15	TGTGCCAGCAGCTTAGGCGTACAGATCCACTATGGCTACACCTTC	CASSLGVQIHYGYTF
-	TRBJ2-5	-	TRBV5-1	13	TGCGCCAGCAGCTTGCAGGGCGGAGAGACCCAGTACTTC	CASSLQGGETQYF
-	TRBJ1-1	-	TRBV5-1	15	TGCGCCAGCAGCTTGGACAGCTTGGGAGGCACTGAAGCTTTCTTT	CASSLDSLGGTEAFF